Presented here are 25 T cell receptor beta chains from one specimen sequenced in a study of PD-1 blockade in mismatch repair-deficient tumors (dated by TCRdb to 2016 to 2017). The library came from the immunoSEQ multiplex PCR assay. TCRdb took over this immuneACCESS table, retaining in-frame rearrangements with V and J assigned. Such tables are incomplete; in checked studies, under half of the missing clones stem from an unresolved V gene, and the remainder is unexplained. Within this sample are some 120,000 clones, with about 86% of them counted one time only. The ten largest clones add up to roughly 14% of the sample. The sample consisted of peripheral blood, taken 44 weeks after starting pembrolizumab. These TCRs come from an adult with mismatch repair-deficient cancer.

V usage is TRBV19 and J usage is TRBJ2-7, with 7 positions matching TRBD1. The CDR3 contains 15 residues. Germline assignment: CDR1 LNHDA and CDR2 SQIVND (reference sequence). V dropped 5 bases and J dropped 1; count of bases not matched to a gene: 8. The DNA for the CDR3 is TGTGCCAGTAGTGGGACAGTCCTTAGTTCCTACGAGCAGTACTTC. As protein: CASSGTVLSSYEQYF.

The chain couples TRBV9 to TRBJ2-5; D possibly matches TRBD1 or TRBD2 (5 bases each). The CDR3 spans 14 residues. The germline CDR1 and CDR2 sequences are SGDLS and YYNGEE. The ends were cut back, 0 bases at V and 3 bases at J, with 9 bases in the middle. The CDR3 loop is CASSVGGWEETQYF. The CDR3 coding sequence is TGTGCCAGCAGCGTAGGGGGGTGGGAAGAGACCCAGTACTTC.

Here the CDR3 reads CASSTRGGLEQYF. The CDR3 DNA reads TGTGCCAGTAGTACCCGCGGGGGGCTCGAGCAGTACTTC. This rearrangement joins TRBV19 to TRBJ2-7, with TRBD2 identical over 8 bases. The germline V gene has CDR1 LNHDA and CDR2 SQIVND (reference sequence). The CDR3 length is 13 residues. J was trimmed by 6 bases and V by 4 bases; bases with no gene match: 5.

The chain employs TRBV6-1 and TRBJ2-1; 12 bases are shared with TRBD1. The V and J ends lost 4 bases and 4 bases, in that order; junction bases with no gene match: 14. The CDR3 contains 19 residues. Looked up from germline, CDR1 is MNHNS and CDR2 is SASEGT. The CDR3 loop is CASSAKWDRGPHLYNEQFF. CDR3 DNA sequence: TGTGCCAGCAGTGCCAAATGGGACAGGGGGCCCCATCTATACAATGAGCAGTTCTTC.

The V gene is TRBV6-5, the J gene TRBJ1-1; tentative D call: TRBD1 (5 bases). Germline CDR1 and CDR2: MNHEY and SVGAGI. The CDR3 contains 13 residues. The V end lost 6 bases, the J end lost 9 bases, and 17 bases lay between the germline ends. The DNA for the CDR3 is TGTGCCAGCAGCCGCGGGACTGATATCAAAGCTTTCTTT. Amino acids: CASSRGTDIKAFF.

The chain couples TRBV5-1 to TRBJ2-7; D is possibly TRBD2 (6 bases). V shed 0 bases and J shed 6 bases, with 13 bases lying between them. The length of the CDR3 is 14 residues. The germline V gene encodes CDR1 SGHRS and CDR2 YFSETQ. CDR3 sequence reads: CASSLVRLDAEQYF. The CDR3 DNA follows: TGCGCCAGCAGCTTGGTTCGACTAGACGCCGAGCAGTACTTC. Based on the CDR3 plus reference TRBV5-1 and TRBJ2-7, the full variable domain is KAGVTQTPRYLIKTRGQQVTLSCSPISGHRSVSWYQQTPGQGLQFLFEYFSETQRNKGNFPGRFSGRQFSNSRSEMNVSTLELGDSALYLCASSLVRLDAEQYFGPGTRLTVT.

The count of this clone is one. A read error may produce the germline difference seen at one junction end. The J gene is TRBJ2-1, the V gene TRBV6-1; D gene unclear. Germline V gene lookup returns CDR1 MNHNS and CDR2 SASEGT. This CDR3 contains 12 residues. In DNA, the CDR3 is TGTGCCAGCAGTGAAGTACAACGAAGATTGCTCTTC. Residues: CASSEVQRRLLF.

This clone is a singleton in its sample. This rearrangement joins TRBV5-1 to TRBJ2-1; 10 bases line up with TRBD1. The CDR3 has 15 residues. Germline CDR1 SGHRS, CDR2 YFSETQ. The J segment lost 9 bases and the V segment lost 4 bases, leaving 10 bases of the junction unmatched. CDR3 sequence: CASSAYRDRGREQFF. CDR3 nucleotides: TGCGCCAGCAGCGCCTACCGGGACAGGGGACGTGAGCAGTTCTTC.

The chain combines TRBV28 with TRBJ1-5, with 8 bases lining up with TRBD1. Unmatched junction bases numbered 5, after V lost 5 bases and J lost 2 bases. CDR3 length: 15 amino acids. Germline CDR1 and CDR2: MDHEN and SYDVKM. CDR3 in amino acids: CASSALQGGNQPQHF. The CDR3 region has the DNA TGTGCCAGCAGTGCGTTACAGGGGGGCAATCAGCCCCAGCATTTT.

Written as DNA, the CDR3 is TGCGCCAGCAGCTTGTACGGACAGCAAGAGACCCAGTACTTC. Its protein is CASSLYGQQETQYF. The chain employs TRBV5-1 and TRBJ2-5, with D maybe TRBD1 (6 bases). Germline assignment: CDR1 SGHRS and CDR2 YFSETQ. Trimming cost V 1 base and J 2 bases, with 9 bases left between them. This CDR3 has 14 residues.

The V call is TRBV7-9, the J call TRBJ2-5; 9 bases are a match to TRBD1. This CDR3 has 16 residues. Germline loops: CDR1 SEHNR, CDR2 FQNEAQ (reference sequence). The V gene end was trimmed by 5 bases and the J gene end by 3 bases; junction bases not matched to a gene: 10. CDR3 DNA: TGTGCCAGCAGCCCAACCAGGACAGGGGCGAAAGAGACCCAGTACTTC. It codes for CASSPTRTGAKETQYF.

The gene calls are TRBV6-4 and TRBJ1-2; maybe TRBD1 (6 bases). The CDR3 has 14 amino acids. Deletions cut 1 base from V and 6 bases from J, with 12 bases between. Germline assignment: CDR1 MRHNA and CDR2 SNTAGT. This CDR3 is CASSDFPGGHGYTF. For the CDR3, the DNA is TGTGCCAGCAGTGACTTCCCGGGGGGCCATGGCTACACCTTC.

The chain recombines TRBV29-1 with TRBJ2-3; 7 nucleotides align to TRBD1. The CDR3 length is 15 residues. The V and J ends lost 0 bases and 3 bases, in that order; junction bases with no gene match: 6. Per the germline V gene, CDR1 is SQVTM and CDR2 is ANQGSEA. The DNA of the CDR3 is TGCAGCGTTGAAGAATCGGGACAGATAACAGATACGCAGTATTTT. It translates to CSVEESGQITDTQYF.

V is TRBV19 and J is TRBJ2-3; D call uncertain. The CDR3 is 14 residues long. Germline CDR1 LNHDA, CDR2 SQIVND (reference sequence). V was cut by 5 bases and J by 6 bases, with 15 bases left in between. The CDR3 DNA reads as TGTGCCAGTAGTGCACAAACCCAACTGGATACGCAGTATTTT. Its protein product is CASSAQTQLDTQYF.

This clone was counted only a few times. This chain joins TRBV11-2 and TRBJ2-1, with 9 bases fitting TRBD2. With 5 bases clipped from V and 7 bases from J, the junction kept 12 bases outside the gene matches. CDR1 is SGHAT, CDR2 FQNNGV, per germline. This CDR3 is built from 16 residues. Here the CDR3 reads CASSHRAGGQGNEQFF. DNA of the CDR3: TGTGCCAGCAGCCATAGAGCGGGAGGCCAAGGAAATGAGCAGTTCTTC.

The rearrangement uses TRBV6-5 and TRBJ2-7; TRBD2 aligns across 12 bases. Trimming took 6 bases from V and 0 from J; bases not matched to a gene: 3. Looked up from germline, CDR1 is MNHEY and CDR2 is SVGAGI. The CDR3 is 15 amino acids. The CDR3 coding sequence is TGTGCCAGCAGCCAGACTAGCGGGAGCTCCTACGAGCAGTACTTC. It specifies CASSQTSGSSYEQYF.

The chain links TRBV19 to TRBJ2-7, with 8 bases identical to TRBD1. Per germline, CDR1 LNHDA and CDR2 SQIVND (reference sequence). The CDR3 covers 15 residues. Losses at the gene ends were 5 bases for V and 3 bases for J; bases not matched to a gene: 9. The CDR3 DNA follows: TGTGCCAGTAGTGACGGACAGGGAATTTTCTACGAGCAGTACTTC. Its translation: CASSDGQGIFYEQYF.

The chain is built from TRBV7-9 and TRBJ2-7; D ambiguous. The CDR3 runs to 12 residues. With 3 bases removed from V and 5 bases from J, the gap between germline ends came to 8 bases. The germline CDR1 and CDR2 sequences are SEHNR and FQNEAQ (reference sequence). The DNA for the CDR3 is TGTGCCAGCAGCTTTCCTCGGAACGAGCAGTACTTC. Amino acid sequence: CASSFPRNEQYF.

The chain couples TRBV19 to TRBJ1-2; D call uncertain. This CDR3 is built from 14 residues. The germline V and J ends were trimmed by 1 base and 5 bases, with 11 bases remaining between them. Germline CDR1 and CDR2: LNHDA and SQIVND (reference sequence). Here the CDR3 DNA reads TGTGCCAGTAGTATAGGTTTGATGACATATGGCTACACCTTC. Protein: CASSIGLMTYGYTF.

This sequence joins TRBV13 and TRBJ2-7, with 15 bases that match TRBD2. The CDR3 covers 18 residues. V trimming: 5 bases; J trimming: 2 bases; junction bases outside the gene matches: 10. Germline V gene lookup returns CDR1 PRHDT and CDR2 FYEKMQ (reference sequence). CDR3 amino acids: CASSPTGLAGGNPYEQYF. Written as DNA, the CDR3 is TGTGCCAGCAGCCCCACGGGACTAGCGGGAGGAAACCCCTACGAGCAGTACTTC.

The genes are TRBV4-1 and TRBJ2-1, with D hard to call. Germline loops: CDR1 MGHRA, CDR2 YSYEKL. The CDR3 contains 12 residues. Trimming cost V 1 base and J 9 bases, with 7 bases left between them. CDR3 sequence (DNA): TGCGCCAGCAGCCAAGGGATGCGTGAGCAGTTCTTC. Translated, it gives CASSQGMREQFF.

Written as DNA, the CDR3 is TGTGCCATCAGTGAGTCCCAGCGGGACCTCTACGAGCAGTACTTC. Translation: CAISESQRDLYEQYF. The chain uses TRBV10-3 and TRBJ2-7, with 7 bases lining up with TRBD2. The V gene's germline CDR1 is ENHRY and CDR2 SYGVKD. The CDR3 length is 15 residues. V lost 0 bases to trimming and J lost 3 bases; unmatched junction nucleotides: 5.

The genes are TRBV28 and TRBJ1-1, with a tentative D call TRBD1 (6 bases). Germline loops: CDR1 MDHEN, CDR2 SYDVKM. The CDR3 is 14 residues long. The V and J ends lost 6 bases and 9 bases respectively, with 20 bases between them. CDR3 region: CASSPATGNSQAFF. CDR3 coding DNA: TGTGCCAGCAGCCCAGCCACAGGGAATAGTCAAGCTTTCTTT.

This chain uses TRBV7-2 with TRBJ1-1, with TRBD1 as a possible D gene (5 bases). With 1 base removed from V and 5 bases from J, the gap between germline ends came to 11 bases. Germline V CDR1 and CDR2: SGHTA, FQGNSA. There are 14 residues in the CDR3. CDR3 sequence (DNA): TGTGCCAGCAGCTTAGTCGGGGGGATGACTGAAGCTTTCTTT. Translation gives CASSLVGGMTEAFF.

J is TRBJ2-7 and V is TRBV6-6, with D perhaps matching TRBD1 (6 bases). Germline V gene sequence: CDR1 MNHNY, CDR2 SVGAGI (reference sequence). V lost 2 bases to trimming and J lost 9 bases, with 23 bases between them. CDR3 length: 16 amino acids. CDR3 residues: CASSYPAGTPVGAQYF. CDR3 DNA: TGTGCCAGCAGTTACCCTGCCGGGACACCTGTTGGGGCGCAGTACTTC.